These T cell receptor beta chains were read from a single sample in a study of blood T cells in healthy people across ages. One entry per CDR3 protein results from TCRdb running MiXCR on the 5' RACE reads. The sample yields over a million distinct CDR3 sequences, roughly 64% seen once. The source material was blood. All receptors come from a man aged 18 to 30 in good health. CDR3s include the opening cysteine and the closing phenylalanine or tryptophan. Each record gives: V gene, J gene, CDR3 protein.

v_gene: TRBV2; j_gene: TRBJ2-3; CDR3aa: CASSGLAGGIDTQYF
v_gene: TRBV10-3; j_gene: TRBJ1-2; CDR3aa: CAIRATRDTPNYGYTF
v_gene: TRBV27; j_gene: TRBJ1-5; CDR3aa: CASSTGIQPQHF
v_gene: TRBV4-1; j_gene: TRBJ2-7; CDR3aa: CASSQFLRDSSYEQYF
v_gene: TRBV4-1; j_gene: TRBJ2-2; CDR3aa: CASSQVTLSQGRPGELFF
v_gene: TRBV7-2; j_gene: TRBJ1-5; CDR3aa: CASSSWAPQTVRESQPQHF
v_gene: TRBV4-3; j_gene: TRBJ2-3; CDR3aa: CASSQERIRGRFTDTQYF
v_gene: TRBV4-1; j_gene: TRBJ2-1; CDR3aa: CASSQPLRANEQFF
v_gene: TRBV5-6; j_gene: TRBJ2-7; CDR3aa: CASSSPLNRGSEQYF
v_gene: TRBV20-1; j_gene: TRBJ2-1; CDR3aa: CSARGLPVNEQFF
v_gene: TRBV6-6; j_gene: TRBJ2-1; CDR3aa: CASSILDYEQFF
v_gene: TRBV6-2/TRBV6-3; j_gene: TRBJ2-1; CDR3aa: CASSYLAGEAYNEQFF
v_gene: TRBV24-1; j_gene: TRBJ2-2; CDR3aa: CATFAGLPGQGRTGELFF
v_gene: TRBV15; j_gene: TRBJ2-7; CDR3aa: CATSSHQGSYEQYF
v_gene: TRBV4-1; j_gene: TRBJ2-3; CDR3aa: CASSQGQGVADTQYF
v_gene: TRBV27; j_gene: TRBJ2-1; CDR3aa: CASSPLGGYYNEQFF
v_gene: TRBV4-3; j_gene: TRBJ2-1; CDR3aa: CASSQDIGSGSPNEQFF
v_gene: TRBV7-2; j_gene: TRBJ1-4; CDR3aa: CASSLQGAHNEKLFF
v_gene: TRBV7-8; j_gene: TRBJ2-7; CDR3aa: CASSLVSGEYEQYF
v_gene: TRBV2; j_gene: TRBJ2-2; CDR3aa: CASSVVAVNAGELFF
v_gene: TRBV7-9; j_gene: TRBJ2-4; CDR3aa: CASTSGQPVPDKNIQYF
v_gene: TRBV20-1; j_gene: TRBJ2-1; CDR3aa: CSARVTRGALNNEQFF
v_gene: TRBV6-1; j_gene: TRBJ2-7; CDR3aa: CASSESGQGKQYF
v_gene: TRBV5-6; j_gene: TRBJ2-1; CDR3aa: CASSFWFLWTSGNNEQFF
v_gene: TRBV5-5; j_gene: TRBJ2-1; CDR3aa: CASSPGLVLEQFF
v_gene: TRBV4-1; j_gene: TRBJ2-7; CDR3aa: CASSHPTNYEQYF